This T cell receptor beta chain stems from a study of cytomegalovirus exposure and HLA in healthy donors (dated by TCRdb to between 2016 and 2019). Background on the whole study: A later analysis indicated that the 120 or so validation repertoires were generated on the platform also employed for the 700 or so repertoires of the first cohort. A separate validation cohort of more than 100 different subjects was used in addition to the 666-subject first cohort. The study was designed to test whether signatures of past pathogen exposure could be identified by cataloging public T cell receptors. To predict cytomegalovirus infection status, the study brought together high-throughput TCR immunosequencing, statistical association of individual TCRs with disease status, and machine learning.

The donors belonged to the validation cohort of around 120 subjects, which was separate from the roughly 700-subject first cohort. Taken from cysteine to phenylalanine, the CDR3 has 14 residues. The retained sequence is limited to the CDR3, 42 bases, with the frame set at the first base. CDR1 MNHEY and CDR2 SMNVEV are derived from the germline V gene (reference sequence). V is clipped by 3 bases and J by 10 bases, and the sequence between their germline boundaries is 15 bases long. For this clone: Its antigen is currently not known. One base away there is no much larger clone; base qualities are not given.

What the work shows at the level of the full study, not this receptor alone: Subsequent analysis determined that TCRs grouped into clusters in the first cohort also showed a tendency toward co-occurrence across the 130 or so validation repertoires, and approximately 94% of cluster scores exceeded 0. The authors suggested that the approach could potentially be generalized to other disease states and immunological phenotypes. The study gave a list of some 150 TCR beta chains associated with cytomegalovirus. Three of the identified cytomegalovirus-associated TCR beta chains were confirmed in vitro to be specific for cytomegalovirus antigens. A later analysis had no HLA typing for the validation cohort, so co-occurrence there was scored across all 130 or so repertoires. In both the original and validation cohorts, the classifier was reported to diagnose cytomegalovirus status with high specificity and sensitivity. While some public TCRs were present in many individuals, most TCR sequences turned up only very rarely across donors.

Receptors were amplified or captured by the immunoSEQ multiplex PCR assay. Per the source publication's procedure: A statistical classification framework was developed to diagnose cytomegalovirus status using the catalog of TCR beta chain sequences. TCRdb's version of the immuneACCESS table is confined to in-frame rearrangements and falls short of the full clone set. An unresolved V gene accounts for under half of the shortfall where checked; the remainder is of unknown origin. That table supplies the V and J calls and clone size; D and trimming were determined from the DNA. A total of about 110,000 clones appear in this sample, around 89% of them only once. Jointly, the top ten make up less than 2% of the sample.

The rearrangement joined TRBV27 to TRBJ1-4, and possibly TRBD1, on 5 matching bases. This clonotype was sampled from a young woman in good health and CMV-seropositive. Sample: PBMCs. The CDR3 reads as follows: CASSFEQGYGKLFF. In nucleotide form, the sequence is TGTGCCAGCAGTTTTGAGCAGGGTTACGGAAAACTGTTTTTT.